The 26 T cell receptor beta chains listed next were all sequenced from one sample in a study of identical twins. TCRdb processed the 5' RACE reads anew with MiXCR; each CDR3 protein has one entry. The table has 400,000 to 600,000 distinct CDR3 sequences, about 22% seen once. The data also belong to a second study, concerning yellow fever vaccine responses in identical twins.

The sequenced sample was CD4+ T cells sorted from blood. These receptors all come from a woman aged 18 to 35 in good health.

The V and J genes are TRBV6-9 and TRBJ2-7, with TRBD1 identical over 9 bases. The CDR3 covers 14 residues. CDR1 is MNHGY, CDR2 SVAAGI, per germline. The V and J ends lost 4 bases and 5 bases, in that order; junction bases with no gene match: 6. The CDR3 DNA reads TGTGCCAGCAGTTCCTGGGACAGGGTGGACGAGCAGTACTTC. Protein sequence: CASSSWDRVDEQYF.

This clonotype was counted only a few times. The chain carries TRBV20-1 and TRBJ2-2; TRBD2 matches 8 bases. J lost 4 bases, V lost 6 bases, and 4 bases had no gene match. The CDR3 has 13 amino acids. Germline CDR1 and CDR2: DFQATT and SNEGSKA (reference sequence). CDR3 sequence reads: CSARLASTGELFF. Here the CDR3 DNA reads TGCAGTGCCAGACTAGCGTCCACCGGGGAGCTGTTTTTT.

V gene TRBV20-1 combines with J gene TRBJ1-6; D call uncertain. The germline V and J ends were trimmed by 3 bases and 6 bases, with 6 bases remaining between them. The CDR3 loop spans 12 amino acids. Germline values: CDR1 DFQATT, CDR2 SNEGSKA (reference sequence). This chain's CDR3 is CSARILNSPLHF. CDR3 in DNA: TGCAGTGCTAGGATCCTTAATTCACCCCTCCACTTT.

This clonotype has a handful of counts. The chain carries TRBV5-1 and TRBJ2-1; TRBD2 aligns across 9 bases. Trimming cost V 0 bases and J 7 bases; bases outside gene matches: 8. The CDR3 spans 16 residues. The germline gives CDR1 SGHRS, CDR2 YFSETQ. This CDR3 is CASSLGGTSSKNEQFF. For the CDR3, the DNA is TGCGCCAGCAGCTTGGGGGGGACTAGCAGTAAGAATGAGCAGTTCTTC.

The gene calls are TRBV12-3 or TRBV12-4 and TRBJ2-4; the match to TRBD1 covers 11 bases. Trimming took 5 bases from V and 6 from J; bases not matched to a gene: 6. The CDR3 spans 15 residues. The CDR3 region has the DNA TGTGCCAGCAGTCCGTCGGACAGGGGGCGAAACATTCAGTACTTC. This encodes CASSPSDRGRNIQYF.

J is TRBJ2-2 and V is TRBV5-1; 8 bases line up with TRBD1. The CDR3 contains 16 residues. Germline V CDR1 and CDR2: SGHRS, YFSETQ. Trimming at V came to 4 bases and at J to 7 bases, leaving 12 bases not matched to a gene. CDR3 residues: CASSIGTGYEYGELFF. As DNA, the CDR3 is TGCGCCAGCAGCATCGGGACAGGTTACGAGTACGGGGAGCTGTTTTTT.

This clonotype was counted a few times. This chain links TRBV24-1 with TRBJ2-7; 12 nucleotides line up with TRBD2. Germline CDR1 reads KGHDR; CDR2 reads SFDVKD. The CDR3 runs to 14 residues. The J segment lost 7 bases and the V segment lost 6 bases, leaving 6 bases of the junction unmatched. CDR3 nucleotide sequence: TGTGCCACCAGTCCGGCTAGCGGGAGGGTTGAGCAGTACTTC. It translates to CATSPASGRVEQYF.

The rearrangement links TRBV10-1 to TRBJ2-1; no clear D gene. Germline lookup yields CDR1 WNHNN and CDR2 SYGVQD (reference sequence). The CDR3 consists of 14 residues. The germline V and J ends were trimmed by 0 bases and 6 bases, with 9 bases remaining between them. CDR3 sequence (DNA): TGCGCCAGCAGTGAGTCTGACGGGTTCAATGAGCAGTTCTTC. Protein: CASSESDGFNEQFF.

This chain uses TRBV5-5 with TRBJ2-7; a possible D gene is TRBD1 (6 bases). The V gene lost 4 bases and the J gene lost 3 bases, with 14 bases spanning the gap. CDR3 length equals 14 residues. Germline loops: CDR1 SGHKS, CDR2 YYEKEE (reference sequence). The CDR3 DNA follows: TGTGCCAGCAGCCAACCCGGGACAAGCTACGAGCAGTACGTC. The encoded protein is CASSQPGTSYEQYV.

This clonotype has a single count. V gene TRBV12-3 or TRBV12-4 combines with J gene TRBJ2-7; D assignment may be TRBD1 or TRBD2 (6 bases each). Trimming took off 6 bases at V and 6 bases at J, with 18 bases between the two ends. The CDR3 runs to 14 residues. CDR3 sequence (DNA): TGTGCCAGCAGCCTCCAGGGGCGCGGGGCCGAGCAGTACTTC. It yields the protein CASSLQGRGAEQYF.

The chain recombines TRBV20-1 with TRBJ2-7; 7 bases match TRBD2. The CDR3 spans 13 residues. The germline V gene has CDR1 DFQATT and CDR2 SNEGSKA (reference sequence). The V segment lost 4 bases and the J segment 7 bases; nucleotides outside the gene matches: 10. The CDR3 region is CSAIEGGAGEQYF. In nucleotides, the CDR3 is TGCAGTGCTATCGAGGGAGGGGCGGGGGAGCAGTACTTC.

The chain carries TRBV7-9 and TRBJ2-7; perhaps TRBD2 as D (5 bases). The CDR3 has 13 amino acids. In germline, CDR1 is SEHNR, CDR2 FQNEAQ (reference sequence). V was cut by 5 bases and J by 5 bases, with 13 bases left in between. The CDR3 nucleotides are TGTGCCAGCAGCCCGGCAGGAGGCCACGAGCAGTACTTC. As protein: CASSPAGGHEQYF.

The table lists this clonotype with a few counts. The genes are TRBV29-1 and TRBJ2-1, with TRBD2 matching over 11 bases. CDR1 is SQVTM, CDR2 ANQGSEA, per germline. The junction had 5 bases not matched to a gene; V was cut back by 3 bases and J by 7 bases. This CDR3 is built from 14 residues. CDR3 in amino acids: CSVEGLAAVNEQFF. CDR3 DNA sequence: TGCAGCGTTGAGGGACTAGCGGCTGTTAATGAGCAGTTCTTC.

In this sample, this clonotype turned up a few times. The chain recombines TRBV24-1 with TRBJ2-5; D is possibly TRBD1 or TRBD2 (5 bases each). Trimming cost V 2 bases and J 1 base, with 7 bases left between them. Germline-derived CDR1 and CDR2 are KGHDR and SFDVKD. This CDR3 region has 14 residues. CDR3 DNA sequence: TGTGCCACCAGTGATTGGGACCTCCAAGAGACCCAGTACTTC. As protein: CATSDWDLQETQYF.

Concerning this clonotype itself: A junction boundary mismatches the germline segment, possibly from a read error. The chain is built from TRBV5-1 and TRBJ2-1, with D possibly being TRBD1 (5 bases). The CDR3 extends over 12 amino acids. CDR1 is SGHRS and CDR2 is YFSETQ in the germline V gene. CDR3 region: CASSKLDTHPTF. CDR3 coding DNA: TGCGCCAGCAGCAAACTGGACACCCACCCAACCTTC.

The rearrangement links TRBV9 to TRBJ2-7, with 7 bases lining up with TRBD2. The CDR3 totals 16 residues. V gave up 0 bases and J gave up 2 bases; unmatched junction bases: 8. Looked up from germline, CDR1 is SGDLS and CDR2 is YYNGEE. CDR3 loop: CASSVEVLADTYEQYF. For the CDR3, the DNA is TGTGCCAGCAGCGTAGAGGTTCTAGCGGATACCTACGAGCAGTACTTC.

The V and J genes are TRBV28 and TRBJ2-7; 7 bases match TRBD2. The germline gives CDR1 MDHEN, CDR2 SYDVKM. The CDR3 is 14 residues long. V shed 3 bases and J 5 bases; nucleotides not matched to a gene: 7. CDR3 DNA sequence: TGTGCCAGCAGTTTGGGCGGGAGCGTCGACGAGCAGTACTTC. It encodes CASSLGGSVDEQYF. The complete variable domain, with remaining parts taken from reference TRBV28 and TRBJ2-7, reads DVKVTQSSRYLVKRTGEKVFLECVQDMDHENMFWYRQDPGLGLRLIYFSYDVKMKEKGDIPEGYSVSREKKERFSLILESASTNQTSMYLCASSLGGSVDEQYFGPGTRLTVT.

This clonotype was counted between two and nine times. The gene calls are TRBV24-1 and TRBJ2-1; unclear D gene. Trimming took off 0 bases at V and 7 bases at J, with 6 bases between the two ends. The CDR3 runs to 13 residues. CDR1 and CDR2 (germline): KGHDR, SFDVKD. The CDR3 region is CATSDLARNEQFF. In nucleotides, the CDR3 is TGTGCCACCAGTGATTTGGCCAGGAATGAGCAGTTCTTC.

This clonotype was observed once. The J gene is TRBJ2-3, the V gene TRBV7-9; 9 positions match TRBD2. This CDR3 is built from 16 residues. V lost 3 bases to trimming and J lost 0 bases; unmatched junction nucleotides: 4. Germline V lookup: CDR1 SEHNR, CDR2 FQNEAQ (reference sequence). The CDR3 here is CASSFPAGGSTDTQYF. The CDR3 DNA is TGTGCCAGCAGCTTTCCAGCGGGGGGAAGCACAGATACGCAGTATTTT.

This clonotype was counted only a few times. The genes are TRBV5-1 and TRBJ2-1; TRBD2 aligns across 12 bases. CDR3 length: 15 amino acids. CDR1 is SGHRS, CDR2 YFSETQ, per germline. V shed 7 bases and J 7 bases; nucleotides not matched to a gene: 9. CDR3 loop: CASRPTSGSANEQFF. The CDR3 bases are TGCGCCAGCCGGCCGACTAGCGGGAGCGCAAATGAGCAGTTCTTC.

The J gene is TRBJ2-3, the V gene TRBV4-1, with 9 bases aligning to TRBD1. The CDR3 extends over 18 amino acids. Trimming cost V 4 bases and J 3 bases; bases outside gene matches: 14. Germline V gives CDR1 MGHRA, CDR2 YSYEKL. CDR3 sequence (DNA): TGCGCCAGCAGCCCCACGCTTGTGGGACAGGGACCAACAGATACGCAGTATTTT. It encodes CASSPTLVGQGPTDTQYF.

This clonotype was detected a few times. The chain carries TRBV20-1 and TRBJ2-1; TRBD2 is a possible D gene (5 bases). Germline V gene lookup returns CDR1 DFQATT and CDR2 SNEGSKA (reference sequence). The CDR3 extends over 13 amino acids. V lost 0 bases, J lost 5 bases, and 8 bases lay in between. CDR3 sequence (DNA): TGCAGTGCTAGAGAGGAAGCGGACAATGAGCAGTTCTTC. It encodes CSAREEADNEQFF.

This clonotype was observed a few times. The DNA of the CDR3 is TGTGCCACCAGCAGAGTGCTAGCGGGGGGGTATAATGAGCAGTTCTTC. Translating gives CATSRVLAGGYNEQFF. The chain has TRBV15 and TRBJ2-1; TRBD2 matches at 12 bases. Unmatched junction bases numbered 5, after V lost 1 base and J lost 7 bases. The CDR3 is made up of 16 amino acids. CDR1 and CDR2 from the germline V gene are LNHNV and YYDKDF (reference sequence).

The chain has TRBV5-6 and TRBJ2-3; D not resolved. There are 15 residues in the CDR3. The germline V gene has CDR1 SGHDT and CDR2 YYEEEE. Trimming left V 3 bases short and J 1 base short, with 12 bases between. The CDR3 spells CASSYSFGGTDTQYF. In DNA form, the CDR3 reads TGTGCCAGCAGCTACTCCTTTGGGGGCACAGATACGCAGTATTTT.

The CDR3 DNA follows: TGCGCCAGCAGCTTGTTGGGCAGGGGGTTCAGCTATGGCTACACCTTC. Translating gives CASSLLGRGFSYGYTF. J is TRBJ1-2 and V is TRBV5-1; 7 nucleotides align to TRBD1. This CDR3 contains 16 residues. V shed 1 base, J shed 4 bases, and the junction held 10 bases outside the gene matches. The germline V gene has CDR1 SGHRS and CDR2 YFSETQ. Filled out from reference TRBV5-1 and TRBJ1-2, the complete variable domain reads KAGVTQTPRYLIKTRGQQVTLSCSPISGHRSVSWYQQTPGQGLQFLFEYFSETQRNKGNFPGRFSGRQFSNSRSEMNVSTLELGDSALYLCASSLLGRGFSYGYTFGSGTRLTVV.

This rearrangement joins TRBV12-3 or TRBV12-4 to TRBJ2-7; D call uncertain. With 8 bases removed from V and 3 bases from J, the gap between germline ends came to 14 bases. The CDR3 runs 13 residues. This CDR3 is CASGRAAYYEQYF. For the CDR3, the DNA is TGTGCCAGCGGAAGGGCCGCCTACTACGAGCAGTACTTC.